This passage covers 21 T cell receptor beta chains from one sample sequenced in a study of T and B cells in COVID-19 patients. Multiplex PCR with BIOMED2 TRB-A/B primer pools amplified TRB rearrangements. TCRdb re-derived calls from the multiplex PCR reads in MiXCR, one entry per CDR3 protein. This sample has 3,300 or so distinct CDR3 sequences, with approximately 28% found just once. TRB was amplified from approximately 250-480 ng of blood genomic DNA. Sequencing was carried out using blood. These receptors were collected from a human donor with active COVID-19. The donor label of this sample is uncertain.

This clonotype turned up a few times. Here the CDR3 DNA reads TGTGCCAGCTCACCTGCGACAGGGACCACAGATACGCAGTATTTT. Protein product: CASSPATGTTDTQYF. This chain links TRBV18 with TRBJ2-3; 7 nucleotides line up with TRBD1. There are 15 residues in the CDR3. The ends lost 3 bases at V and 2 bases at J; junction bases unmatched: 5. Germline V gene sequence: CDR1 KGHSH, CDR2 LQKENI.

There are a few counts of this clonotype. The chain has TRBV6-5 and TRBJ1-3; no reliable D call. Germline V gene sequence: CDR1 MNHEY, CDR2 SVGAGI. With 4 bases removed from V and 0 bases from J, the gap between germline ends came to 13 bases. This CDR3 region has 16 residues. In DNA, the CDR3 is TGTGCCAGCAGTTCTCCGGCGCCACACTCTGGAAACACCATATATTTT. It specifies CASSSPAPHSGNTIYF.

This clonotype was counted a few times. The gene calls are TRBV6-4 and TRBJ1-2; the D gene is possibly TRBD1 (5 bases). The ends were cut back, 6 bases at V and 7 bases at J, with 18 bases in the middle. The germline V gene has CDR1 MRHNA and CDR2 SNTAGT. This CDR3 region has 14 residues. This CDR3 is CASSPYGGERGYTF. CDR3 nucleotide sequence: TGTGCCAGCAGCCCATATGGGGGGGAACGTGGCTACACCTTC.

The chain combines TRBV6-5 with TRBJ1-5; unclear D gene. The CDR3 spans 14 residues. The V end was cut by 0 bases, the J end by 5 bases, with 8 bases between. Per the germline V gene, CDR1 is MNHEY and CDR2 is SVGAGI. CDR3 DNA sequence: TGTGCCAGCAGTTACTCGGCCGGGTATCAGCCCCAGCATTTT. Translation: CASSYSAGYQPQHF.

This clonotype was picked up a small number of times. V gene TRBV6-6 combines with J gene TRBJ2-1; 8 bases are shared with TRBD1. V lost 5 bases to trimming and J lost 1 base; unmatched junction nucleotides: 10. The CDR3 spans 17 residues. Germline V gene lookup returns CDR1 MNHNY and CDR2 SVGAGI (reference sequence). CDR3 loop: CASSGTPGGWSYNEQFF. For the CDR3, the DNA is TGTGCCAGCAGTGGGACCCCAGGGGGCTGGTCCTACAATGAGCAGTTCTTC.

This rearrangement joins TRBV6-5 to TRBJ2-5; D is possibly TRBD1 (6 bases). Germline values: CDR1 MNHEY, CDR2 SVGAGI. The V end lost 6 bases, the J end lost 5 bases, and 16 bases lay between the germline ends. The CDR3 totals 14 residues. CDR3 sequence reads: CASSYSGVGETQYF. DNA for the CDR3: TGTGCCAGCAGCTATTCAGGGGTGGGGGAGACCCAGTACTTC.

In this sample, this clonotype is medium-sized. The V call is TRBV19, the J call TRBJ1-5; TRBD1 matches at 8 bases. There are 15 residues in the CDR3. Losses at the gene ends were 5 bases for V and 6 bases for J; bases not matched to a gene: 9. CDR1 is LNHDA, CDR2 SQIVND, per germline (reference sequence). The CDR3 is CASSSSDRAGQPQHF. The CDR3 DNA sequence: TGTGCCAGTAGTTCCTCGGACAGGGCGGGTCAGCCCCAGCATTTT.

By proportion, this clonotype is medium-sized. This chain joins TRBV6-5 and TRBJ2-3; 8 bases align to TRBD2. The V and J ends lost 0 bases and 1 base, in that order; junction bases with no gene match: 3. Germline V gene sequence: CDR1 MNHEY, CDR2 SVGAGI. CDR3 length equals 16 residues. The CDR3 is CASSYSSGRGTDTQYF. The CDR3 nucleotides are TGTGCCAGCAGTTACTCGTCCGGGAGGGGCACAGATACGCAGTATTTT.

Only a few counts were recorded for this clonotype. The chain links TRBV6-2 or TRBV6-3 to TRBJ2-2; TRBD1 matches at 10 bases. This CDR3 region has 15 residues. In germline, CDR1 is MNHEY, CDR2 SVGEGT. Unmatched junction bases numbered 8, after V lost 10 bases and J lost 3 bases. CDR3 region: CATIRGQGHTGELFF. CDR3 bases: TGTGCCACCATACGGGGACAGGGGCACACCGGGGAGCTGTTTTTT.

This clonotype has more than one count but fewer than ten. The rearrangement joins TRBV12-3 or TRBV12-4 to TRBJ2-7, with 7 bases identical to TRBD1. CDR3 length equals 14 residues. Germline trimming cut 6 bases from V and 5 bases from J; bases unmatched to any gene: 10. The CDR3, as DNA: TGTGCCAGCAGCCAAGAACAGGGGAGCAACGAGCAGTACTTC. Protein: CASSQEQGSNEQYF.

The gene calls are TRBV24-1 and TRBJ2-1; 9 bases are a match to TRBD1. Germline V CDR1 and CDR2: KGHDR, SFDVKD. The CDR3 has 15 amino acids. V shed 2 bases, J shed 6 bases, and the junction held 4 bases outside the gene matches. CDR3 loop: CATSDSGTGINEQFF. The CDR3 region has the DNA TGTGCCACCAGTGATTCCGGGACAGGGATCAATGAGCAGTTCTTC.

Sample share makes this clonotype medium-sized. The V call is TRBV19, the J call TRBJ1-5, with D maybe TRBD1 (5 bases). There are 17 residues in the CDR3. The V gene's germline CDR1 is LNHDA and CDR2 SQIVND (reference sequence). Trimming stripped 3 bases from V and 4 bases from J, with 19 bases between. CDR3 sequence reads: CASSMGRTGGRNQPQHF. For the CDR3, the DNA is TGTGCCAGTAGTATGGGCCGAACTGGGGGACGGAATCAGCCCCAGCATTTT.

In this sample, this clonotype is medium-sized (0.01 to 0.1%). The CDR3 spells CASSIRLGEQYF. The CDR3 coding sequence is TGTGCCAGTAGCATCCGACTTGGCGAGCAGTACTTC. V gene TRBV19 combines with J gene TRBJ2-7, with D unclear. The CDR3 sequence is 12 residues long. V lost 6 bases to trimming and J lost 6 bases, with 12 bases between them. Looked up from germline, CDR1 is LNHDA and CDR2 is SQIVND (reference sequence).

The V gene is TRBV5-1, the J gene TRBJ2-1, with D possibly TRBD1 on 5 matching bases. From germline, CDR1 is SGHRS and CDR2 YFSETQ. Trimming took off 5 bases at V and 6 bases at J, with 18 bases between the two ends. The CDR3 spans 15 residues. The CDR3 coding sequence is TGCGCCAGCAGACGAGAGATCAGGGTCGCCAATGAGCAGTTCTTC. This codes for CASRREIRVANEQFF.

As to this clonotype: A much larger clone lies one base from this, so it may be a read error. The gene calls are TRBV27 and TRBJ2-3, with 13 bases that match TRBD2. Germline V gene data show CDR1 as MNHEY and CDR2 as SMNVEV (reference sequence). This CDR3 region has 19 residues. The CDR3 DNA follows: TGTGCCACCAGTTTGCTGCCCGGGACTAGCGGGGTAAGCACAGATACGCAGTATTTT. Translated: CATSLLPGTSGVSTDTQYF.

CDR3 DNA sequence: TGCGCCAGCAGCCAAGATGCTGGCGCGGGGGGTAGCACAGATACGCAGTATTTT. Amino acids: CASSQDAGAGGSTDTQYF. The V and J genes are TRBV4-3 and TRBJ2-3, with 8 bases fitting TRBD2. Germline V gene data show CDR1 as LGHNA and CDR2 as YSLEER. Trimming took 0 bases from V and 0 from J; bases not matched to a gene: 8. This CDR3 contains 18 residues.

V is TRBV7-9 and J is TRBJ2-7; 7 bases fit TRBD2. The CDR3 runs 13 residues. In germline, CDR1 is SEHNR, CDR2 FQNEAQ (reference sequence). The trim removed 4 bases at V and 1 base at J, leaving 1 base unmatched. This chain's CDR3 is CASSSGLSYEQYF. CDR3 DNA sequence: TGTGCCAGCAGCTCGGGACTATCCTACGAGCAGTACTTC.

As concerns this clonotype: Being one base from a much bigger clone, this may be a read error. The rearrangement joins TRBV19 to TRBJ1-1; no clear D. Germline lookup yields CDR1 LNHDA and CDR2 SQIVND (reference sequence). The CDR3 has 15 residues. In DNA form, the CDR3 reads TGTGCCAGCCTTACGGAGGAGGCCTTGAACACTGAAGCTTCCTTT. This gives the protein CASLTEEALNTEASF.

Note on this clonotype: Given a much more abundant clone one base away, this may be a read error. This chain connects TRBV19 to TRBJ1-4, with D possibly TRBD1 on 5 matching bases. CDR1 and CDR2 (germline): LNHDA, SQIVND (reference sequence). The CDR3 loop spans 16 amino acids. The CDR3 reads CASSGRWAGFDENLFF. For the CDR3, the DNA is TGTGCCAGTAGTGGTAGGTGGGCAGGGTTCGATGAAAATCTGTTTTTT.

This clonotype came up a few times. The chain couples TRBV27 to TRBJ1-2; 7 bases agree with TRBD1. Losses at the gene ends were 5 bases for V and 8 bases for J; bases not matched to a gene: 11. CDR1 is MNHEY, CDR2 SMNVEV, per germline (reference sequence). The CDR3 length is 14 residues. DNA for the CDR3: TGTGCCAGCAGTAACGGAAGGGGGCCCTTAGGCTACACCTTC. It translates to CASSNGRGPLGYTF.

The CDR3 coding sequence is TGTGCCAGCAGTGAGGGACAGGGGAGCAATCAGCCCCAGCATTTT. Its protein product is CASSEGQGSNQPQHF. The J gene is TRBJ1-5, the V gene TRBV6-1, with 10 bases aligning to TRBD1. Germline V gene data show CDR1 as MNHNS and CDR2 as SASEGT. Trimming at V came to 3 bases and at J to 1 base, leaving 0 bases not matched to a gene. This CDR3 has 15 residues.